At least ten counts were recorded for the clone carrying this TCR beta chain. Its antigen remains unidentified. CDR1 and CDR2 from the germline V gene are SGHRS and YFSETQ. CDR3 length equals 13 residues. The sample is drawn from a study of metastatic and nonmetastatic thyroid tumors. Study at large: For malignant and benign thyroid patients, tumor or nodule tissue and blood were the sources whose repertoires were compared.

Ahead of thyroid surgery, no patient had received treatment of any kind. Under the authors' procedure: Across clinicopathological groups, CDR3 differences served as the basis for building a distant-metastasis classifier for papillary thyroid cancer. MiXCR reprocessed the PCR reads for TCRdb. Here the V and J calls rest on TCRdb's processing, not on the authors' analysis. In the table there are roughly 35,000 clones, roughly 15% of which are singletons. Study results and limitations: When malignant thyroid tumors were compared with benign nodules, TCR beta diversity was reportedly significantly higher in the malignant tumors. This held in both blood and tumor samples.

The receptor was derived from a female donor with papillary thyroid cancer or a benign thyroid nodule (not recorded which). Some clones in this sample may be carry-over from other donors' samples. Sequences were obtained from blood. The chain combines TRBV5-1 with TRBJ1-3; 10 nucleotides align to TRBD1. The CDR3: CSPGDRGGNTIYF. The CDR3 bases are TGCTCCCCCGGGGACAGGGGTGGAAACACCATATATTTT.